Each of the 11 T cell receptor beta chains below was sequenced from the same sample in a study of blood T cell repertoires in COVID-19. Clones were sequenced by immunoSEQ multiplex PCR, and TCRdb holds only the in-frame ones, with some missing. The sample lists a few hundred thousand clones, around 89% occurring once. Material: peripheral blood. Receptors were obtained from a woman in her 40s who had recovered from COVID-19.

This chain joins TRBV3-1 (or the pseudogene TRBV3-2) and TRBJ1-3; TRBD1 is a possible D gene (5 bases). Germline V gene data show CDR1 as LGHDT and CDR2 as YNNKEL (reference sequence). V lost 0 bases, J lost 4 bases, and 7 bases lay in between. The CDR3 length is 14 residues. In nucleotides, the CDR3 is TGTGCCAGCAGCCAAGACAGGGTAGGAAACACCATATATTTT. Protein: CASSQDRVGNTIYF.

The chain carries TRBV7-2 and TRBJ2-1; 7 nucleotides align to TRBD1. CDR3 size: 19 residues. Germline V CDR1 and CDR2: SGHTA, FQGNSA. J gave up 2 bases and V 5 bases, and 18 bases lay outside the gene matches. The chain's CDR3 is CASSPRTGTPQTTYNEQFF. The CDR3 nucleotides are TGTGCCAGCAGCCCAAGGACAGGAACACCACAAACTACCTACAATGAGCAGTTCTTC.

The chain carries TRBV29-1 and TRBJ2-3; D remains ambiguous. The germline V and J ends were trimmed by 2 bases and 2 bases, with 11 bases remaining between them. The CDR3 length is 14 residues. Germline V gene sequence: CDR1 SQVTM, CDR2 ANQGSEA. CDR3 DNA: TGCAGCGTTGAATGGCCCCAGGCCACAGATACGCAGTATTTT. Translation gives CSVEWPQATDTQYF.

The rearrangement joins TRBV5-5 to TRBJ2-3; TRBD2 aligns across 10 bases. Unmatched junction bases numbered 5, after V lost 0 bases and J lost 4 bases. Germline CDR1 SGHKS, CDR2 YYEKEE (reference sequence). The CDR3 is made up of 16 amino acids. The CDR3 protein is CASSLEREGGSDTQYF. CDR3 bases: TGTGCCAGCAGCTTGGAGCGGGAGGGGGGGTCAGATACGCAGTATTTT.

The V call is TRBV15, the J call TRBJ2-1; 7 bases are shared with TRBD2. Germline V gives CDR1 LNHNV, CDR2 YYDKDF (reference sequence). V was pared by 3 bases and J by 4 bases, with 6 bases of the junction left unmatched. CDR3 size: 15 residues. CDR3 loop: CATSSRLAQYNEQFF. The CDR3 DNA is TGTGCCACCAGCAGCAGACTAGCCCAGTACAATGAGCAGTTCTTC.

In this sample, this clone turned up once. A junction end diverges from the germline sequence, so it may reflect a read error. The V call is TRBV18, the J call TRBJ2-1; TRBD1 matches 7 bases. Germline CDR1 reads KGHSH; CDR2 reads LQKENI. The CDR3 totals 15 residues. The CDR3 coding sequence is TGTGCCAGCTCCCCACAAGGGGGCCGGGGCGATGAGCAGTTCTTC. Protein: CASSPQGGRGDEQFF.

The genes are TRBV2 and TRBJ1-1; a possible D gene is TRBD1 (5 bases). Germline lookup yields CDR1 SNHLY and CDR2 FYNNEI. The V gene lost 4 bases and the J gene lost 4 bases, with 19 bases spanning the gap. The CDR3 totals 16 residues. As DNA, the CDR3 is TGTGCCAGCAGTGTCGGTTTAGGGGCAGGCCGCACTGAAGCTTTCTTT. It specifies CASSVGLGAGRTEAFF.

This clone was detected only once. The rearrangement links TRBV6-6 to TRBJ2-2; 11 bases align to TRBD1. The CDR3 length is 16 residues. V shed 2 bases and J 8 bases; nucleotides not matched to a gene: 7. CDR1 is MNHNY, CDR2 SVGAGI, per germline (reference sequence). CDR3 sequence reads: CASSYGGQGAAGELFF. The CDR3 nucleotides read TGTGCCAGCAGTTACGGCGGACAGGGGGCTGCTGGGGAGCTGTTTTTT.

The genes are TRBV28 and TRBJ2-4; D not resolved. There are 15 residues in the CDR3. The V end was cut by 3 bases, the J end by 2 bases, with 11 bases between. Looked up from germline, CDR1 is MDHEN and CDR2 is SYDVKM. The CDR3 nucleotides read TGTGCCAGCAGTTTCCCCGGAGACTCCAAAAACATTCAGTACTTC. This codes for CASSFPGDSKNIQYF.

The table lists this clone with a count of one. In nucleotides, the CDR3 is TGTGCCAGCAGCCCACAGACGGGGGGGTCATACTACAATGAGCAGTTCTTC. Encoded protein: CASSPQTGGSYYNEQFF. The gene calls are TRBV7-6 and TRBJ2-1; TRBD2 aligns across 8 bases. V gave up 5 bases and J gave up 3 bases; unmatched junction bases: 12. The CDR3 runs to 17 residues. CDR1 SGHVS and CDR2 FNYEAQ come from the germline V gene.

This chain connects TRBV9 to TRBJ2-7; 7 bases map to TRBD2. The CDR3 totals 15 residues. V shed 0 bases, J shed 0 bases, and the junction held 3 bases outside the gene matches. Germline V gives CDR1 SGDLS, CDR2 YYNGEE. The CDR3 region is CASSVGEGHSYEQYF. The CDR3 DNA reads as TGTGCCAGCAGCGTAGGGGAGGGGCACTCCTACGAGCAGTACTTC.